A single sample gave rise to the 25 T cell receptor beta chains below, sequenced in a study of regulatory T cells in long-lasting Graves disease (dated by TCRdb to 2020 to 2023). The library came from multiplex PCR. The sequencer was an Illumina HiSeq 4000. TCR beta libraries were built with iRepertoire HTBI primers and Arm-PCR amplification of CDR3 regions. TCRdb reprocessed the public reads (quality trimming at Q25 with fastp, clone calling with MiXCR) and kept in-frame beta chains. Rows merge per CDR3 protein into single entries with the most common DNA and genes. Counted in this sample were hundreds of thousands of distinct CDR3 sequences; about 20% of them appeared once. In total, the top ten clones hold less than 35% of the sample. According to the study, the label for this sample's time point signals: persistent/refractory GD, antithyroid drugs over 5 years with positive TRAb. RNA was extracted from PBMCs in TRIzol for both TCR sequencing and RNA sequencing.

The sequencing used peripheral blood mononuclear cells (PBMCs), collected when the disease was refractory, from a patient treated with antithyroid drugs. These receptors all stem from a female donor with Graves disease.

The sample holds many counts of this clonotype. The rearrangement links TRBV11-1 to TRBJ2-7; D might be TRBD2 (5 bases). Looked up from germline, CDR1 is SGHAT and CDR2 is FQDESV (reference sequence). V gave up 1 base and J gave up 0 bases, with 13 bases separating them. The CDR3 length is 16 residues. CDR3: CASSLGRRGLSYEQYF. CDR3 sequence (DNA): TGTGCCAGCAGCTTAGGACGTCGCGGACTCTCCTACGAGCAGTACTTC.

J is TRBJ1-5 and V is TRBV6-5; D gene uncertain. Trimming left V 2 bases short and J 5 bases short, with 16 bases between. Germline V lookup: CDR1 MNHEY, CDR2 SVGAGI. This CDR3 spans 16 amino acids. CDR3 protein: CASSYASRDIDQPQHF. The CDR3, as DNA: TGTGCCAGCAGTTACGCCAGCAGAGACATCGATCAGCCCCAGCATTTT.

The gene calls are TRBV28 and TRBJ2-1; D unclear. Germline loops: CDR1 MDHEN, CDR2 SYDVKM. Trimming took 5 bases from V and 7 from J, leaving 9 bases between them. The CDR3 covers 12 residues. The CDR3: CASSRRENEQFF. In DNA, the CDR3 is TGTGCCAGCAGTCGAAGGGAAAATGAGCAGTTCTTC.

V usage is TRBV10-3 and J usage is TRBJ2-5; 9 nucleotides align to TRBD2. This CDR3 contains 12 residues. The junction had 1 base not matched to a gene; V was cut back by 10 bases and J by 1 base. Germline V CDR1 and CDR2: ENHRY, SYGVKD. The CDR3 bases are TGTGCCAGTAGCGGGAGCCAAGAGACCCAGTACTTC. Translating gives CASSGSQETQYF.

The chain is built from TRBV5-5 and TRBJ2-1, with D hard to call. The CDR3 runs 14 residues. Germline V gives CDR1 SGHKS, CDR2 YYEKEE (reference sequence). Trimming shortened V by 7 bases and J by 3 bases, and 14 bases separated the two germline ends. Here the CDR3 reads CASLPGTNYNEQFF. The CDR3 DNA reads as TGTGCCAGCCTTCCGGGCACCAACTACAATGAGCAGTTCTTC.

Concerning this clonotype: At one end the junction does not follow the germline gene, possibly because of a read error. The chain combines TRBV7-6 with TRBJ1-2; D gene unclear. This CDR3 has 13 residues. Germline-derived CDR1 and CDR2 are SGHVS and FNYEAQ. DNA of the CDR3: TGTGCCAGCAGCTTAGAGCCGCAGGCTGGCCACACCTTC. Protein sequence: CASSLEPQAGHTF.

This clonotype was counted at least ten times. The chain combines TRBV6-5 with TRBJ1-2; TRBD1 might be the D (5 bases). Germline V gives CDR1 MNHEY, CDR2 SVGAGI. Trimming removed 3 bases from V and 8 bases from J, with 13 bases in between. CDR3 length equals 13 residues. The CDR3 here is CASSYAIGAGYTF. CDR3 bases: TGTGCCAGCAGTTATGCGATAGGGGCAGGCTACACCTTC.

This clonotype was counted only a few times. Written as DNA, the CDR3 is TGTGCCAGTAGTATTGGACACTCTTCTGGAAACACCATATATTTT. This codes for CASSIGHSSGNTIYF. J is TRBJ1-3 and V is TRBV19; the D gene is possibly TRBD1 (5 bases). The V end was cut by 3 bases, the J end by 1 base, with 10 bases between. Germline CDR1 and CDR2: LNHDA and SQIVND (reference sequence). This CDR3 comprises 15 residues.

A remark on this clonotype: A much larger clone differs by one base, so this may be a read error. V gene TRBV11-2 combines with J gene TRBJ1-1; D gene ambiguous. With 3 bases removed from V and 7 bases from J, the gap between germline ends came to 15 bases. The CDR3 is made up of 14 amino acids. CDR1 and CDR2 from the germline V gene are SGHAT and FQNNGV. This CDR3 is CASSFPLGLNEAFF. CDR3 in DNA: TGTGCCAGCAGCTTCCCCCTTGGGCTAAATGAAGCTTTCTTT.

This clonotype turned up a few times. V is TRBV7-2 and J is TRBJ1-2; no clear D. Germline V CDR1 and CDR2: SGHTA, FQGNSA. The CDR3 spans 13 residues. Trimming cost V 4 bases and J 0 bases, with 6 bases left between them. CDR3 protein: CASSSQANYGYTF. The CDR3 bases are TGTGCCAGCAGCTCCCAGGCTAACTATGGCTACACCTTC. The full variable domain, in which reference TRBV7-2 and TRBJ1-2 provide the parts outside the CDR3, is GAGVSQSPSNKVTEKGKDVELRCDPISGHTALYWYRQSLGQGLEFLIYFQGNSAPDKSGLPSDRFSAERTGGSVSTLTIQRTQQEDSAVYLCASSSQANYGYTFGSGTRLTVV.

This clonotype has ten or more counts. The chain employs TRBV28 and TRBJ2-2, with TRBD2 matching 11 bases. The J segment lost 1 base and the V segment lost 6 bases, leaving 10 bases of the junction unmatched. CDR1 and CDR2 (germline): MDHEN, SYDVKM. The CDR3 totals 18 residues. This CDR3 is CASSRFLGLAENTGELFF. CDR3 sequence (DNA): TGTGCCAGCAGCCGTTTTCTGGGACTAGCGGAGAACACCGGGGAGCTGTTTTTT.

This clonotype was recorded a few times. The gene calls are TRBV7-9 and TRBJ2-5, with TRBD2 matching over 7 bases. CDR3 length: 17 amino acids. Per germline, CDR1 SEHNR and CDR2 FQNEAQ (reference sequence). Trimming at V came to 4 bases and at J to 1 base, leaving 12 bases not matched to a gene. CDR3 bases: TGTGCCAGCAGCTCCGCCCTCGGCGGGAGTCCCCAAGAGACCCAGTACTTC. Translated: CASSSALGGSPQETQYF.

The chain has TRBV24-1 and TRBJ2-2; 9 nucleotides align to TRBD2. Germline assignment: CDR1 KGHDR and CDR2 SFDVKD. The CDR3 has 16 residues. Germline trimming cut 2 bases from V and 0 bases from J; bases unmatched to any gene: 0. The CDR3 nucleotides are TGTGCCACCAGTGATTGGACTAGCGCGAACACCGGGGAGCTGTTTTTT. Protein sequence: CATSDWTSANTGELFF.

In this sample, this clonotype turned up many times. The chain employs TRBV27 and TRBJ2-2, with D uncertain. Germline V CDR1 and CDR2: MNHEY, SMNVEV (reference sequence). CDR3 length: 16 amino acids. Trimming took 8 bases from V and 1 from J, leaving 17 bases between them. The chain's CDR3 is CASRPFGRRNTGELFF. CDR3 coding DNA: TGTGCCAGCCGTCCCTTCGGACGGAGGAACACCGGGGAGCTGTTTTTT.

At least ten counts were recorded for this clonotype. The chain employs TRBV19 and TRBJ1-1; 8 positions match TRBD1. J gave up 3 bases and V 4 bases, and 4 bases lay outside the gene matches. Per the germline V gene, CDR1 is LNHDA and CDR2 is SQIVND (reference sequence). This CDR3 has 14 residues. CDR3 region: CASSRTDRDTEAFF. In nucleotides, the CDR3 is TGTGCCAGTAGTAGGACGGACAGGGACACTGAAGCTTTCTTT.

On this clonotype: A much larger clone lies one base from this, so it may be a read error. The chain is built from TRBV30 and TRBJ1-2; 12 nucleotides agree with TRBD1. J lost 6 bases, V lost 1 base, and 9 bases had no gene match. Germline loops: CDR1 GTSNPN, CDR2 SVGIG (reference sequence). This CDR3 region has 16 residues. CDR3: CAWSAPWDRGLNGYTF. The CDR3 nucleotides are TGTGCCTGGAGTGCACCCTGGGACAGGGGGCTTAATGGCTACACCTTC.

This chain uses TRBV19 with TRBJ2-7, with D perhaps assigned TRBD1 or TRBD2 (6 bases each). This CDR3 comprises 14 residues. V was cut by 7 bases and J by 2 bases, with 15 bases left in between. The germline gives CDR1 LNHDA, CDR2 SQIVND (reference sequence). CDR3 sequence: CASTGKGEAYEQYF. The CDR3, as DNA: TGTGCCAGTACCGGCAAGGGGGAGGCCTACGAGCAGTACTTC.

The table lists this clonotype with a few counts. The rearrangement uses TRBV7-6 and TRBJ1-1; D is undetermined. Germline V gene sequence: CDR1 SGHVS, CDR2 FNYEAQ. The CDR3 is 16 amino acids. V was trimmed by 1 base and J by 4 bases, leaving 16 bases between them. CDR3 coding DNA: TGTGCCAGCAGCTTAGAATCGGCGGCGGCAGCCACTGAAGCTTTCTTT. Protein product: CASSLESAAAATEAFF. The full variable domain, in which reference TRBV7-6 and TRBJ1-1 provide the parts outside the CDR3, is GAGVSQSPRYKVTKRGQDVALRCDPISGHVSLYWYRQALGQGPEFLTYFNYEAQQDKSGLPNDRFSAERPEGSISTLTIQRTEQRDSAMYRCASSLESAAAATEAFFGQGTRLTVV.

In its sample, this clonotype was seen many times. CDR3 nucleotides: TGCGCCAGCAGCCAAGACCGTATGGCTGAAGCTTTCTTT. Its translation: CASSQDRMAEAFF. The chain links TRBV4-3 to TRBJ1-1; the D is unclear. This CDR3 region has 13 residues. Germline V gene data show CDR1 as LGHNA and CDR2 as YSLEER. Trimming took off 0 bases at V and 6 bases at J, with 8 bases between the two ends.

This clonotype was seen repeatedly, ten times or more. This chain uses TRBV11-2 with TRBJ2-4, with 10 bases aligning to TRBD1. With V trimmed by 6 bases and J by 15 bases, 11 bases remained unmatched. Germline assignment: CDR1 SGHAT and CDR2 FQNNGV. The CDR3 runs 13 residues. The CDR3 sequence is CASSSLDRGPAYF. The CDR3 DNA reads TGTGCCAGCAGTTCTCTCGACAGGGGGCCGGCGTACTTC.

As for this clonotype: A much larger clone differs from this one at a single base, so this may be a read error. The chain carries TRBV13 and TRBJ1-1; TRBD1 agrees at 8 bases. V was pared by 6 bases and J by 11 bases, with 17 bases of the junction left unmatched. From germline, CDR1 is PRHDT and CDR2 FYEKMQ (reference sequence). This CDR3 is built from 15 residues. The CDR3 coding sequence is TGTGCCAGCAGTCTAGGGGATGGGGCAGGGGGCGATGCTTTCTTT. Protein sequence: CASSLGDGAGGDAFF.

This chain joins TRBV4-1 and TRBJ1-5; TRBD1 might be the D (5 bases). V lost 5 bases and J 3 bases, leaving 14 bases between the germline ends. The CDR3 is 15 residues long. CDR1 is MGHRA, CDR2 YSYEKL, per germline. The CDR3 nucleotides are TGCGCCAGCAGCTCGGGGCAACCATCCAATCAGCCCCAGCATTTT. Its protein is CASSSGQPSNQPQHF.

This clonotype was recorded a few times. The chain uses TRBV7-9 and TRBJ2-2; D unclear. The CDR3 is 15 residues long. V was clipped by 5 bases and J by 4 bases, with 14 bases between them. Germline V gene data show CDR1 as SEHNR and CDR2 as FQNEAQ (reference sequence). For the CDR3, the DNA is TGTGCCAGCAGCCGTCCGGGCCCCAGCACCGGGGAGCTGTTTTTT. This encodes CASSRPGPSTGELFF.

This clonotype occurred many times. The V call is TRBV27, the J call TRBJ1-2; 11 bases agree with TRBD1. The CDR3 is 15 residues long. The junction had 6 bases not matched to a gene; V was cut back by 5 bases and J by 4 bases. CDR1 MNHEY and CDR2 SMNVEV come from the germline V gene (reference sequence). CDR3 DNA: TGTGCCAGCAGTCCGAGGACAGGGGGCCCCTATGGCTACACCTTC. It encodes CASSPRTGGPYGYTF.

This clonotype was seen ten or more times. The chain employs TRBV2 and TRBJ1-5; 11 nucleotides align to TRBD1. The CDR3 runs 17 residues. The V gene's germline CDR1 is SNHLY and CDR2 FYNNEI. Trimming removed 2 bases from V and 5 bases from J; junction bases left unmatched: 8. DNA for the CDR3: TGTGCCAGCAGTGAATGGGAGGACAGGGGGCGCGATCAGCCCCAGCATTTT. It encodes CASSEWEDRGRDQPQHF.